This TCR beta chain was identified during a study of blood T cell repertoires in COVID-19. This clone was observed once. Looked up from germline, CDR1 is SGHKS and CDR2 is YYEKEE (reference sequence). The CDR3 extends over 15 amino acids. V was shortened by 1 base and J by 5 bases, with 13 bases between the two germline ends. Method: immunoSEQ multiplex PCR; TCRdb's copy keeps in-frame clones and lacks some. This table has about 150,000 clones, just under 85% appearing once. The genes are TRBV5-5 and TRBJ1-5; D is perhaps TRBD1 (5 bases). The sequence was obtained from a woman aged 80 or older with COVID-19, enrolled during active disease. Material: peripheral blood. The CDR3 DNA reads as TGTGCCAGCAGCTTGTTCCAGGGCCCGTATCAGCCCCAGCATTTT. Translated, it gives CASSLFQGPYQPQHF.